Each of the 14 T cell receptor beta chains below was sequenced from the same sample in a study of T cell responses to AZD1222 COVID-19 vaccine. Generated by immunoSEQ multiplex PCR, the TCRdb table keeps only in-frame clones and is missing some. The sample yields roughly 140,000 clones, approximately 88% seen once. Sequencing was performed on peripheral blood, taken on day 0 of AZD1222 vaccination. These TCRs come from an adult in good health.

The rearrangement joins TRBV6-5 to TRBJ1-5, with 7 bases matching TRBD1. CDR3 length: 14 residues. V lost 6 bases and J lost 5; bases outside the gene matches: 7. Germline-derived CDR1 and CDR2 are MNHEY and SVGAGI. The CDR3 nucleotides read TGTGCCAGCAGCTATGGGACAGCTGATCAGCCCCAGCATTTT. Protein product: CASSYGTADQPQHF.

The V and J genes are TRBV18 and TRBJ1-5; D gene ambiguous. Trimming stripped 6 bases from V and 7 bases from J, with 13 bases between. The CDR3 is made up of 13 amino acids. Looked up from germline, CDR1 is KGHSH and CDR2 is LQKENI. This CDR3 is CASSPRVDQPQHF. The DNA of the CDR3 is TGTGCCAGCTCTCCTAGGGTAGACCAGCCCCAGCATTTT.

The chain joins TRBV7-9 to TRBJ2-7; possibly TRBD1 or TRBD2 for D (7 bases each). There are 15 residues in the CDR3. Trimming took off 4 bases at V and 4 bases at J, with 17 bases between the two ends. Germline CDR1 SEHNR, CDR2 FQNEAQ (reference sequence). The CDR3 nucleotides read TGTGCCAGCAGCTCAGGGGGGGCAGCGCGGTACGAGCAGTACTTC. It translates to CASSSGGAARYEQYF. The whole variable domain, remainder taken from reference TRBV7-9 and TRBJ2-7, is DTGVSQNPRHKITKRGQNVTFRCDPISEHNRLYWYRQTLGQGPEFLTYFQNEAQLEKSRLLSDRFSAERPKGSFSTLEIQRTEQGDSAMYLCASSSGGAARYEQYFGPGTRLTVT.

The V and J genes are TRBV18 and TRBJ1-5; a weak D match, TRBD1 (5 bases). The ends were cut back, 6 bases at V and 0 bases at J, with 12 bases in the middle. The CDR3 has 15 residues. Germline V CDR1 and CDR2: KGHSH, LQKENI. As DNA, the CDR3 is TGTGCCAGCTCGTCGGGACTGGCTAGCAATCAGCCCCAGCATTTT. This translates into CASSSGLASNQPQHF.

This clone is termed medium-sized (0.01 to 0.1%). The V and J genes are TRBV20-1 and TRBJ1-1; 8 positions match TRBD1. With 3 bases clipped from V and 2 bases from J, the junction kept 8 bases outside the gene matches. Per germline, CDR1 DFQATT and CDR2 SNEGSKA (reference sequence). This CDR3 region has 15 residues. DNA of the CDR3: TGCAGTGCTAGTGGGGAGACAGGGGAAAACACTGAAGCTTTCTTT. Translated, it gives CSASGETGENTEAFF.

The chain combines TRBV4-3 with TRBJ2-1, with TRBD2 matching 7 bases. Germline-derived CDR1 and CDR2 are LGHNA and YSLEER. The CDR3 spans 17 residues. After removal of 0 bases from V and 11 bases from J, the junction contained 16 bases not matched to a gene. The CDR3 is CASSQDPASGYPRKQFF. The DNA for the CDR3 is TGCGCCAGCAGCCAAGATCCAGCTAGCGGCTATCCTAGGAAGCAGTTCTTC.

In nucleotides, the CDR3 is TGTGCCAGCAGTCAAACAGGGGGCGTCGACGAGCAGTACTTC. This encodes CASSQTGGVDEQYF. This chain uses TRBV6-5 with TRBJ2-7; 9 bases are a match to TRBD1. The CDR3 consists of 14 residues. The trim removed 5 bases at V and 5 bases at J, leaving 7 bases unmatched. From germline, CDR1 is MNHEY and CDR2 SVGAGI.

V usage is TRBV9 and J usage is TRBJ1-2; D is ambiguous. Between the trimmed V and J ends, which lost 3 bases and 7 bases, there was a span of 16 bases. Looked up from germline, CDR1 is SGDLS and CDR2 is YYNGEE. The CDR3 is made up of 14 amino acids. CDR3 residues: CASSGTPGKGGYTF. The CDR3 DNA sequence: TGTGCCAGCAGCGGAACGCCTGGTAAGGGTGGCTACACCTTC.

The chain uses TRBV6-4 and TRBJ2-3, with TRBD2 matching 13 bases. J gave up 0 bases and V 2 bases, and 5 bases lay outside the gene matches. Germline V lookup: CDR1 MRHNA, CDR2 SNTAGT. This CDR3 has 18 residues. The CDR3 spells CASSDPGLAGTSTDTQYF. The CDR3 DNA reads TGTGCCAGCAGTGACCCGGGACTAGCGGGAACTAGCACAGATACGCAGTATTTT.

V and J are TRBV20-1 and TRBJ1-4; weak D call: TRBD1 (6 bases). Trimming took 3 bases from V and 7 from J, leaving 15 bases between them. CDR3 length equals 14 residues. Germline V gene data show CDR1 as DFQATT and CDR2 as SNEGSKA (reference sequence). CDR3 residues: CSASWGRRSEKLFF. CDR3 nucleotide sequence: TGCAGTGCTAGTTGGGGGCGGAGGAGTGAAAAACTGTTTTTT.

This chain links TRBV24-1 with TRBJ2-1, with D possibly TRBD2 on 6 matching bases. The CDR3 runs 16 residues. The ends were cut back, 5 bases at V and 3 bases at J, with 16 bases in the middle. Germline-derived CDR1 and CDR2 are KGHDR and SFDVKD. DNA for the CDR3: TGTGCCACCAGTGCGTTGCGGGGTCCGGGCTACAATGAGCAGTTCTTC. It encodes CATSALRGPGYNEQFF.

V and J are TRBV24-1 and TRBJ2-3; possible D gene TRBD2, 6 bases. V dropped 6 bases and J dropped 5 bases, with 14 bases sitting between them. This CDR3 is 14 amino acids long. Germline assignment: CDR1 KGHDR and CDR2 SFDVKD. The CDR3: CATSLGGGGDTQYF. CDR3 nucleotide sequence: TGTGCCACCAGTCTGGGGGGTGGTGGAGATACGCAGTATTTT.

This chain joins TRBV11-3 and TRBJ1-1; D might be TRBD1 (5 bases). The germline gives CDR1 SGHNT, CDR2 YENEEA. Trimming shortened V by 4 bases and J by 1 base, and 7 bases separated the two germline ends. The CDR3 contains 13 residues. CDR3 region: CASSSGGNTEAFF. CDR3 sequence (DNA): TGTGCCAGCAGCTCCGGGGGGAACACTGAAGCTTTCTTT.

The chain has TRBV12-5 and TRBJ1-2; D not resolved. The CDR3 runs 14 residues. The V gene's germline CDR1 is LGHNT and CDR2 FRNRAP. The V gene lost 2 bases and the J gene lost 6 bases, with 13 bases spanning the gap. The CDR3 region is CASGLTPAGHGYTF. The CDR3 region has the DNA TGTGCTAGTGGTTTGACCCCCGCAGGCCATGGCTACACCTTC.